The present T cell receptor (beta chain) was sequenced within a study of response to subunit inactivated influenza vaccine. TCRdb reprocessed the RT-PCR reads with MiXCR, giving one entry per CDR3 protein. The sample includes approximately 730,000 distinct CDR3 sequences, over 11% of them seen just once. Trimming cost V 6 bases and J 5 bases, with 10 bases left between them. This CDR3 is 13 amino acids long. Germline V lookup: CDR1 LGHNA, CDR2 YNFKEQ. The receptor was derived from a man between 50 and 59 years old who received an inactivated influenza vaccine. Material: PBMCs from blood, obtained 14 to 15 days before vaccination. The V gene is TRBV4-2, the J gene TRBJ1-4; possible D gene TRBD1, 5 bases. CDR3 sequence reads: CASSRGGNEKLFF. The DNA of the CDR3 is TGTGCCAGCAGTCGGGGGGGAAATGAAAAACTGTTTTTT.